This T cell receptor beta chain was observed in a study of cytomegalovirus exposure and HLA in healthy donors. The study, taken as a whole, reports: In presence/absence analyses, roughly uniform sequencing depth across donors was assumed.

Note on this clone: Its antigen is currently unknown.

The CDR3 has 17 amino acids. The study ran its PCR with 60 Vbeta and 13 Jbeta primers. Assay used: immunoSEQ multiplex PCR; TCRdb lists only in-frame clones, some missing. The sample has some 180,000 clones, roughly a tenth seen once; the top ten hold approximately 1.3%. The genes are TRBV7-5 and TRBJ2-7; the DNA was not used to check the table's D call, TRBD2. TRBV7-5 is reported as a pseudogene. What was sequenced was PBMCs. This receptor was identified in a woman aged 25-40 years in good health and CMV-seropositive. CDR3 loop: CARSSPVQSGRAYEQYF. CDR3 coding DNA: TGTGCCAGAAGCTCCCCGGTTCAAAGCGGGAGGGCCTACGAGCAGTACTTC.